These T cell receptor beta chains were read from a single sample in a study of chemoradiotherapy in HPV16-positive cancers. Some clones are missing from TCRdb's copy, which holds only in-frame ones; the method was immunoSEQ multiplex PCR. Here the sample spans some 10,000 clones, roughly 70% being singletons. The sequencing used tumor tissue, collected from a patient who underwent chemoradiotherapy. The receptor set was obtained from a human donor with HPV-associated anogenital cancer. Each CDR3 is given with its conserved first and last residue. D genes are given only for firm matches. Size values are once, few and many counts, or a class for expanded clones, and some rows have none.

d_call: TRBD1; v_call: TRBV7-9; clone_size: -; j_call: TRBJ1-1; cdr3_aa: CASSLGRGITEAFF; cdr3_nt: TGTGCCAGCAGCTTAGGCAGGGGGATCACTGAAGCTTTCTTT
d_call: -; v_call: TRBV7-2; clone_size: few; j_call: TRBJ1-2; cdr3_aa: CASSLALGRHDGYTF; cdr3_nt: TGTGCCAGCAGCTTAGCGTTGGGACGGCACGATGGCTACACCTTC
d_call: TRBD2; v_call: TRBV10-3; clone_size: -; j_call: TRBJ2-7; cdr3_aa: CAISPTSGRYEQYF; cdr3_nt: TGTGCCATCAGTCCGACTAGCGGGAGATACGAGCAGTACTTC
d_call: -; v_call: TRBV28; clone_size: -; j_call: TRBJ1-3; cdr3_aa: CASSFIQGYGNTIYF; cdr3_nt: TGTGCCAGCAGTTTTATACAGGGCTACGGAAACACCATATATTTT
d_call: -; v_call: TRBV9; clone_size: few; j_call: TRBJ2-6; cdr3_aa: CASSVAGGGHSGANVLTF; cdr3_nt: TGTGCCAGCAGCGTAGCAGGCGGCGGCCACTCTGGGGCCAACGTCCTGACTTTC
d_call: TRBD2; v_call: TRBV28; clone_size: -; j_call: TRBJ2-2; cdr3_aa: CASRFGLAGGVTGELFF; cdr3_nt: TGTGCCAGCAGATTTGGACTAGCGGGGGGAGTGACCGGGGAGCTGTTTTTT
d_call: -; v_call: TRBV7-9; clone_size: few; j_call: TRBJ2-7; cdr3_aa: CASSTRSYEQYF; cdr3_nt: TGTGCCAGCAGCACCCGATCCTACGAGCAGTACTTC
d_call: -; v_call: TRBV5-4; clone_size: -; j_call: TRBJ1-1; cdr3_aa: CASSPGPNTEAFF; cdr3_nt: TGTGCCAGCAGCCCCGGGCCGAACACTGAAGCTTTCTTT
d_call: -; v_call: TRBV18; clone_size: -; j_call: TRBJ1-1; cdr3_aa: CASSPSVGARTEAFF; cdr3_nt: TGTGCCAGCTCACCGTCTGTGGGGGCGCGCACTGAAGCTTTCTTT
d_call: -; v_call: TRBV6-1; clone_size: -; j_call: TRBJ2-7; cdr3_aa: CASNPGAGSYEQYF; cdr3_nt: TGTGCCAGCAACCCTGGCGCGGGCTCCTACGAGCAGTACTTC
d_call: -; v_call: TRBV14; clone_size: -; j_call: TRBJ2-7; cdr3_aa: CASSQVGEQYF; cdr3_nt: TGTGCCAGCAGCCAAGTGGGGGAGCAGTACTTC
d_call: -; v_call: TRBV7-6; clone_size: -; j_call: TRBJ1-6; cdr3_aa: CASSLRGVSSYNSPLHF; cdr3_nt: TGTGCCAGCAGCTTAAGGGGGGTCAGCTCCTATAATTCACCCCTCCACTTT
d_call: -; v_call: TRBV13; clone_size: few; j_call: TRBJ2-4; cdr3_aa: CASSFGAYVGKNIQYF; cdr3_nt: TGTGCCAGCAGCTTTGGTGCTTACGTGGGCAAAAACATTCAGTACTTC
d_call: -; v_call: TRBV20-1; clone_size: medium-sized; j_call: TRBJ2-7; cdr3_aa: CSVATVYEQYF; cdr3_nt: TGCAGTGTCGCAACCGTCTACGAGCAGTACTTC
d_call: -; v_call: TRBV28; clone_size: -; j_call: TRBJ1-1; cdr3_aa: CASSLEQPNTEAFF; cdr3_nt: TGTGCCAGCAGTTTAGAACAGCCGAACACTGAAGCTTTCTTT
d_call: -; v_call: TRBV4-2; clone_size: -; j_call: TRBJ1-6; cdr3_aa: CASSQEGSSYNSPLHF; cdr3_nt: TGTGCCAGCAGCCAAGAAGGGAGCTCCTATAATTCACCCCTCCACTTT
d_call: TRBD2; v_call: TRBV4-1; clone_size: -; j_call: TRBJ2-7; cdr3_aa: CASSQDRLTSALSYEQYF; cdr3_nt: TGCGCCAGCAGCCAAGATCGTCTGACTAGCGCCCTATCCTACGAGCAGTACTTC
d_call: -; v_call: TRBV18; clone_size: -; j_call: TRBJ2-5; cdr3_aa: CASSPKGGGETQYF; cdr3_nt: TGTGCCAGCTCACCAAAGGGAGGTGGGGAGACCCAGTACTTC
d_call: -; v_call: TRBV28; clone_size: -; j_call: TRBJ2-5; cdr3_aa: CASRATMETQYF; cdr3_nt: TGTGCCAGCAGGGCTACAATGGAGACCCAGTACTTC
d_call: TRBD2; v_call: TRBV6-5; clone_size: -; j_call: TRBJ2-3; cdr3_aa: CASRSGGPLSYTQYF; cdr3_nt: TGTGCCAGCAGATCGGGGGGGCCGCTTAGCTATACGCAGTATTTT
d_call: -; v_call: TRBV29-1; clone_size: -; j_call: TRBJ2-6; cdr3_aa: CSVASDVNSGANVLTF; cdr3_nt: TGCAGCGTTGCCTCTGACGTCAACTCTGGGGCCAACGTCCTGACTTTC
d_call: TRBD2; v_call: TRBV28; clone_size: -; j_call: TRBJ2-6; cdr3_aa: CASSPSGGASGANVLTF; cdr3_nt: TGTGCCAGCAGTCCTAGCGGGGGGGCCTCTGGGGCCAACGTCCTGACTTTC
d_call: -; v_call: TRBV6-5; clone_size: once; j_call: TRBJ1-2; cdr3_aa: CASAEIGEYTF; cdr3_nt: TGTGCCAGCGCTGAAATCGGGGAGTACACCTTC
d_call: TRBD2; v_call: TRBV30; clone_size: -; j_call: TRBJ2-1; cdr3_aa: CAWERGGGNEQFF; cdr3_nt: TGTGCCTGGGAGCGGGGGGGCGGAAATGAGCAGTTCTTC
d_call: TRBD2; v_call: TRBV9; clone_size: -; j_call: TRBJ2-1; cdr3_aa: CASSVDGGAWDEQFF; cdr3_nt: TGTGCCAGCAGCGTGGACGGGGGGGCCTGGGATGAGCAGTTCTTC
d_call: -; v_call: TRBV7-9; clone_size: -; j_call: TRBJ1-2; cdr3_aa: CASSLAKAVSGYTF; cdr3_nt: TGTGCCAGCAGCTTAGCGAAGGCAGTCAGTGGCTACACCTTC
d_call: TRBD1; v_call: TRBV5-4; clone_size: -; j_call: TRBJ1-2; cdr3_aa: CASSPGTGSGSGGYTF; cdr3_nt: TGTGCCAGCAGCCCCGGGACAGGGAGTGGGTCGGGAGGCTACACCTTC
d_call: -; v_call: TRBV4-1; clone_size: -; j_call: TRBJ2-7; cdr3_aa: CASSYSSTSYEQYF; cdr3_nt: TGCGCCAGCAGCTACTCCTCGACCAGCTACGAGCAGTACTTC
d_call: TRBD2; v_call: TRBV9; clone_size: medium-sized; j_call: TRBJ2-5; cdr3_aa: CASSVDGGSGGPEETQYF; cdr3_nt: TGTGCCAGCAGCGTAGATGGGGGATCGGGGGGGCCAGAGGAGACCCAGTACTTC
d_call: -; v_call: TRBV6-5; clone_size: few; j_call: TRBJ1-2; cdr3_aa: CASREGGSNYGYTF; cdr3_nt: TGTGCCAGCAGAGAGGGGGGCTCTAACTATGGCTACACCTTC
d_call: TRBD1; v_call: TRBV27; clone_size: -; j_call: TRBJ2-5; cdr3_aa: CASSSGQGGIQTQYF; cdr3_nt: TGTGCCAGCAGTTCGGGACAGGGAGGGATACAGACCCAGTACTTC
d_call: TRBD1; v_call: TRBV11-2; clone_size: medium-sized; j_call: TRBJ2-5; cdr3_aa: CASKSTGTEQETQYF; cdr3_nt: TGTGCCAGCAAATCTACCGGGACAGAACAAGAGACCCAGTACTTC
d_call: TRBD1; v_call: TRBV11-2; clone_size: -; j_call: TRBJ1-1; cdr3_aa: CASSFLPGQKEAFF; cdr3_nt: TGTGCCAGCAGCTTCTTACCGGGACAGAAAGAAGCTTTCTTT
d_call: TRBD1; v_call: TRBV7-3; clone_size: -; j_call: TRBJ1-3; cdr3_aa: CASSSGQGSGNTIYF; cdr3_nt: TGTGCCAGCAGCTCGGGACAGGGCTCTGGAAACACCATATATTTT
d_call: -; v_call: TRBV5-4; clone_size: -; j_call: TRBJ2-7; cdr3_aa: CASRRDNFYEQYF; cdr3_nt: TGTGCCAGCAGACGGGACAACTTCTACGAGCAGTACTTC
d_call: -; v_call: TRBV6-5; clone_size: -; j_call: TRBJ1-5; cdr3_aa: CASSYESNQPQHF; cdr3_nt: TGTGCCAGCAGTTACGAGAGCAATCAGCCCCAGCATTTT
d_call: -; v_call: TRBV19; clone_size: -; j_call: TRBJ2-5; cdr3_aa: CASSVQVSQETQYF; cdr3_nt: -
d_call: TRBD1; v_call: TRBV29-1; clone_size: -; j_call: TRBJ2-7; cdr3_aa: CSVIRGDRGNEQYF; cdr3_nt: TGCAGCGTTATAAGGGGGGACAGGGGGAACGAGCAGTACTTC
d_call: TRBD2; v_call: TRBV28; clone_size: few; j_call: TRBJ2-3; cdr3_aa: CASSWARGDVTDTQYF; cdr3_nt: TGTGCCAGCAGTTGGGCACGGGGGGATGTCACAGATACGCAGTATTTT
d_call: TRBD1; v_call: TRBV7-6; clone_size: -; j_call: TRBJ1-1; cdr3_aa: CASSIDQGGGGTEAFF; cdr3_nt: TGTGCCAGCAGCATCGACCAGGGGGGAGGAGGCACTGAAGCTTTCTTT
d_call: -; v_call: TRBV6-4; clone_size: few; j_call: TRBJ2-1; cdr3_aa: CASSVTPDSNNEQFF; cdr3_nt: TGTGCCAGCAGTGTGACTCCGGACAGTAACAATGAGCAGTTCTTC
d_call: -; v_call: TRBV27; clone_size: -; j_call: TRBJ1-1; cdr3_aa: CASSLFRGITEAFF; cdr3_nt: TGTGCCAGCAGTTTATTCAGGGGAATTACTGAAGCTTTCTTT
d_call: -; v_call: TRBV7-9; clone_size: -; j_call: TRBJ1-2; cdr3_aa: CASSPRPGTYGYTF; cdr3_nt: TGTGCCAGCAGCCCCAGACCCGGGACGTATGGCTACACCTTC
d_call: -; v_call: TRBV30; clone_size: once; j_call: TRBJ1-4; cdr3_aa: CAWSTTRTNEKLFF; cdr3_nt: TGTGCCTGGAGTACCACACGGACTAATGAAAAACTGTTTTTT
d_call: -; v_call: TRBV6-5; clone_size: few; j_call: TRBJ1-1; cdr3_aa: CASSYSNAGNTEAFF; cdr3_nt: TGTGCCAGCAGTTACTCGAACGCGGGGAACACTGAAGCTTTCTTT
d_call: TRBD1; v_call: TRBV6-1; clone_size: -; j_call: TRBJ2-7; cdr3_aa: CASSRQGARYEQYF; cdr3_nt: TGTGCCAGCAGCCGACAGGGGGCCAGATACGAGCAGTACTTC
d_call: -; v_call: TRBV11-3; clone_size: -; j_call: TRBJ2-1; cdr3_aa: CASSLEWGYNEQFF; cdr3_nt: TGTGCCAGCAGCTTAGAATGGGGCTACAATGAGCAGTTCTTC
d_call: -; v_call: TRBV5-4; clone_size: -; j_call: TRBJ2-5; cdr3_aa: CASSLEETQYF; cdr3_nt: TGTGCCAGCAGCTTGGAAGAGACCCAGTACTTC
d_call: -; v_call: TRBV5-1; clone_size: medium-sized; j_call: TRBJ1-6; cdr3_aa: CASSLGTAPYSPLHF; cdr3_nt: TGCGCCAGCAGCTTGGGGACGGCACCCTATTCACCCCTCCACTTT
d_call: TRBD1; v_call: TRBV2; clone_size: -; j_call: TRBJ1-2; cdr3_aa: CASSLRDSESPYGYTF; cdr3_nt: TGTGCCAGCAGTCTAAGGGACAGCGAAAGCCCCTATGGCTACACCTTC
d_call: TRBD2; v_call: TRBV27; clone_size: -; j_call: TRBJ2-7; cdr3_aa: CASSLFSGGATKSYEQYF; cdr3_nt: TGTGCCAGCAGTTTATTTAGCGGGGGGGCCACAAAAAGCTACGAGCAGTACTTC
d_call: TRBD1; v_call: TRBV7-3; clone_size: -; j_call: TRBJ1-4; cdr3_aa: CASSLTGQGGEKLFF; cdr3_nt: TGTGCCAGCAGCTTAACGGGACAGGGAGGTGAAAAACTGTTTTTT
d_call: -; v_call: TRBV7-9; clone_size: -; j_call: TRBJ1-4; cdr3_aa: CASSFRQDEKLFF; cdr3_nt: TGTGCCAGCAGCTTCCGACAGGATGAAAAACTGTTTTTT
d_call: -; v_call: TRBV18; clone_size: -; j_call: TRBJ2-7; cdr3_aa: CASSPSGNLHEQYF; cdr3_nt: TGTGCCAGCTCACCCTCAGGGAACTTGCACGAGCAGTACTTC
d_call: -; v_call: TRBV7-9; clone_size: -; j_call: TRBJ2-7; cdr3_aa: CTSSETRVLYEQYF; cdr3_nt: TGTACCAGCAGCGAGACTAGAGTACTATACGAGCAGTACTTC
d_call: TRBD2; v_call: TRBV2; clone_size: -; j_call: TRBJ2-7; cdr3_aa: CASSGELAGGPYEQYF; cdr3_nt: TGTGCCAGCAGTGGTGAGCTAGCGGGAGGGCCCTACGAGCAGTACTTC
d_call: TRBD1; v_call: TRBV5-6; clone_size: -; j_call: TRBJ2-5; cdr3_aa: CASSSSGQGFLAQYF; cdr3_nt: TGTGCCAGCAGCTCCTCGGGACAGGGATTTTTGGCCCAGTACTTC
d_call: -; v_call: TRBV28; clone_size: few; j_call: TRBJ1-2; cdr3_aa: CASSYKDGYTF; cdr3_nt: TGTGCCAGCAGTTATAAGGATGGCTACACCTTC
d_call: -; v_call: TRBV7-9; clone_size: -; j_call: TRBJ2-7; cdr3_aa: CASSLGLGAYEQYF; cdr3_nt: TGTGCCAGCAGCTTAGGACTAGGGGCCTACGAGCAGTACTTC
d_call: -; v_call: TRBV4-1; clone_size: few; j_call: TRBJ2-1; cdr3_aa: CASSQDPSTVSYNEQFF; cdr3_nt: TGCGCCAGCAGCCAAGATCCGAGCACAGTCTCCTACAATGAGCAGTTCTTC